This T cell receptor (beta chain) was identified in a study of blood T cells in healthy people across ages. General study points: Long-lived donors exceeded aged donors in naive CD4+ cells and diversity. The percentage of naive T cells correlated strongly with TCR beta diversity.

The V gene lost 4 bases and the J gene lost 3 bases, with 10 bases spanning the gap. Germline values: CDR1 MDHEN, CDR2 SYDVKM. The CDR3 consists of 13 residues. The second PCR ran about 6 to 12 cycles with a sample-barcoded 5' primer and J-beta primers. TCRdb recomputed calls from the 5' RACE reads with MiXCR, one row per CDR3 protein. Found here are about 830,000 distinct CDR3 sequences, around 68% of them singletons; the top ten hold 25% to 35%. To note about this clonotype: Its specificity is not known.

Drawn from each donor were approximately 9.2 milliliters of peripheral blood. The TCR was taken from a man aged 30-40 years in good health. Sequenced: blood. V is TRBV28 and J is TRBJ2-7; possibly TRBD2 for D (5 bases). The DNA for the CDR3 is TGTGCCAGCAGTTCCGGGAACCACTACGAGCAGTACTTC. This codes for CASSSGNHYEQYF.